This TCR beta chain emerged from a study of T cells in Graves' hyperthyroidism and ophthalmopathy. The CDR3 totals 14 residues. Deletions cut 4 bases from V and 11 bases from J, with 20 bases between. In this sample, this clonotype turned up many times. The target antigen is unknown. Fresh peripheral blood, approximately 10 ml, yielded the PBMCs. Study-wide results and limits: In the blood, most expanded thyroid clonotypes above 0.001 appeared as well.

TCR beta CDR3 regions were amplified from RNA. The HTBI primer set was used in a first-round RT-PCR of the TCR CDR3. TCRdb passed the multiplex PCR reads through MiXCR, listing each CDR3 protein once. Here the sample spans fewer than 650,000 distinct CDR3 sequences, about 14% being singletons. Sequenced: blood. The receptor was derived from a woman between 40 and 50 years old with Graves' ophthalmopathy. V gene TRBV12-3 or TRBV12-4 combines with J gene TRBJ1-1; a possible D gene is TRBD1 (5 bases). The CDR3 bases are TGTGCCAGCAGTTCGAACCGCCTCCAGGGATTTGCTTTCTTT. Translation gives CASSSNRLQGFAFF.